These T cell receptor beta chains were read from a single sample in a study of cytomegalovirus exposure and HLA in healthy donors. TCRdb keeps only in-frame clones here, not all; method: immunoSEQ multiplex PCR. The table records about 170,000 clones, about four fifths of them present only once. The specimen was PBMCs. The receptors here all came from a woman aged 18-29 years in good health and CMV-seronegative. Each CDR3 is given with its conserved first and last residue. The order of the fields is CDR3 length, J gene, clone size, V gene, D gene, CDR3 protein, CDR3 DNA. The D gene is left open where the match is weak. Size values are once, few and many counts, or a class for expanded clones, and some rows have none.

14 | TRBJ2-7 | NA | TRBV2 | TRBD2 | CASAVTSGRMKQYF | TGTGCCAGCGCAGTAACTAGCGGGAGGATGAAGCAGTACTTC
12 | TRBJ2-7 | once | TRBV2 | NA | CASSEQLHEQYF | TGTGCCAGCAGCGAACAACTACACGAGCAGTACTTC
14 | TRBJ1-1 | NA | TRBV30 | NA | CAWSLQEMNTEAFF | TGTGCCTGGAGCTTACAGGAGATGAACACTGAAGCTTTCTTT
14 | TRBJ2-7 | few | TRBV5-6 | TRBD2 | CASTLGGSSYEQYF | TGTGCCAGCACCCTGGGGGGGAGCTCCTACGAGCAGTACTTC
15 | TRBJ1-2 | NA | TRBV18 | NA | CASSPRTGVNYGYTF | TGTGCCAGCTCACCAAGGACGGGGGTTAATTATGGCTACACCTTC
16 | TRBJ2-7 | NA | TRBV5-1 | TRBD1 | CASSLAGTGFINEQYF | TGCGCCAGCAGCTTGGCGGGGACAGGGTTCATCAACGAGCAGTACTTC
13 | TRBJ1-2 | NA | TRBV5-6 | TRBD1 | CASSRDRGQGYTF | TGTGCCAGCAGCAGGGACAGGGGGCAGGGCTACACCTTC
14 | TRBJ2-1 | NA | TRBV19 | NA | CASKYSSSYNEQFF | TGTGCCAGTAAATACAGTAGTTCCTACAATGAGCAGTTCTTC
12 | TRBJ2-1 | NA | TRBV30 | TRBD2 | CAWSVTSELQFF | TGTGCCTGGAGTGTGACTAGCGAATTACAGTTCTTC
14 | TRBJ1-1 | NA | TRBV4-3 | NA | CASSDTEQNTEAFF | TGCGCCAGCAGCGATACAGAACAGAACACTGAAGCTTTCTTT
13 | TRBJ2-7 | NA | TRBV10-1 | NA | CASRPTRSYEQYF | TGCGCCAGCAGACCGACTCGGTCCTACGAGCAGTACTTC
15 | TRBJ1-5 | NA | TRBV5-8 | NA | CASSVWGGGNQPQHF | TGTGCCAGCAGTGTTTGGGGAGGGGGCAATCAGCCCCAGCATTTT
11 | TRBJ2-7 | NA | TRBV30 | NA | CAWGQGYEQYF | TGTGCCTGGGGTCAGGGCTACGAGCAGTACTTC
14 | TRBJ2-1 | NA | TRBV4-2 | TRBD1 | CASSYGTDNNEQFF | TGTGCCAGCAGCTACGGGACAGATAACAATGAGCAGTTCTTC
16 | TRBJ2-1 | once | TRBV9 | TRBD2 | CASSVGGTRSYNEQFF | TGTGCCAGCAGCGTAGGGGGGACTAGATCCTACAATGAGCAGTTCTTC
13 | TRBJ2-5 | NA | TRBV28 | NA | CASSPVWEETQYF | TGTGCCAGCAGCCCGGTATGGGAGGAGACCCAGTACTTC
15 | TRBJ2-3 | once | TRBV4-3 | TRBD1 | CASSQEGTGRSPQYF | TGCGCCAGCAGCCAAGAAGGGACAGGGAGGAGTCCGCAGTATTTT
15 | TRBJ2-7 | NA | TRBV6-5 | TRBD1 | CASRPRDRGPYEQYF | TGTGCCAGCAGACCCCGGGACAGGGGACCCTACGAGCAGTACTTC
12 | TRBJ2-1 | NA | TRBV5-6 | NA | CASSLNGDLWFF | TGTGCCAGCAGCTTAAACGGAGATCTTTGGTTCTTC
14 | TRBJ2-7 | NA | TRBV6-5 | TRBD1 | CASTSYRGSYEQYF | TGTGCCAGCACCTCATACAGGGGATCCTACGAGCAGTACTTC
14 | TRBJ2-7 | NA | TRBV11-2 | TRBD2 | CASRVIAGSYEQYF | TGTGCCAGCAGGGTTATAGCGGGATCCTACGAGCAGTACTTC
14 | TRBJ2-1 | NA | TRBV7-3 | TRBD1 | CASSLQGALSEQFF | TGTGCCAGCAGCTTACAGGGGGCTCTGAGTGAGCAGTTCTTC
16 | TRBJ2-5 | NA | TRBV19 | TRBD1 | CASSQRTGEMGETQYF | TGTGCCAGTAGTCAGCGGACAGGGGAGATGGGGGAGACCCAGTACTTC
13 | TRBJ2-7 | NA | TRBV5-1 | NA | CASSFTSPYEQYF | TGCGCCAGCAGCTTCACCAGTCCCTACGAGCAGTACTTC
17 | TRBJ2-7 | NA | TRBV28 | TRBD2 | CASGVWGWREGSYEQYF | TGTGCCAGCGGAGTCTGGGGCTGGCGGGAGGGGTCCTACGAGCAGTACTTC
16 | TRBJ2-3 | NA | TRBV7-9 | TRBD2 | CASSEGLAALTDTQYF | TGTGCCAGCAGCGAAGGACTAGCGGCGCTCACAGATACGCAGTATTTT
12 | TRBJ2-7 | once | TRBV28 | NA | CASLGGSYEQYF | TGTGCCAGCTTGGGGGGCTCCTACGAGCAGTACTTC
13 | TRBJ2-1 | NA | TRBV5-1 | NA | CASSLARVNEQFF | TGCGCCAGCAGCTTGGCACGCGTCAATGAGCAGTTCTTC
16 | TRBJ1-4 | NA | TRBV19 | NA | CASSTSSGINREKLFF | TGTGCCAGTAGTACGAGTTCCGGGATTAACCGGGAAAAACTGTTTTTT